A selection of T cell receptor beta chains follows, all from one sample in a study of identical twins. TCRdb used MiXCR to reprocess the 5' RACE reads, holding one entry per CDR3 protein. The sample lists about 890,000 distinct CDR3 sequences, more than 9% seen once, with roughly 1.5% in the top ten. The same sample was also used in a study of yellow fever vaccine responses in identical twins.

Sequencing was done on a sample of PBMCs. These receptors were taken from a woman in her late teens or twenties in good health. The CDR3 runs from the conserved cysteine through the conserved F or W. A D gene is named only where the DNA matches it firmly. For some rows the clone size is stated as once, few or many, or as a class when expanded; others skip it.

clone_size j_call d_call v_call cdr3_nt cdr3_aa
- TRBJ2-7 TRBD1 TRBV7-9 TGTGCCAGCACCAGGGGCCGGGACAGTGTCTCCTACGAGCAGTACTTC CASTRGRDSVSYEQYF
- TRBJ2-1 TRBD1 TRBV5-1 TGCGCCAGCAGCTTGGAGGGACAGGTCTACAATGAGCAGTTCTTC CASSLEGQVYNEQFF
- TRBJ2-6 - TRBV7-6 TGTGCCAGCAGTCAACCGGGACAAGCCCGCTCTGGGGCCAACGTCCTGACTTTC CASSQPGQARSGANVLTF
few TRBJ2-1 - TRBV4-1 TGCGCCAGCAGCCAAGTCTTTCGGCTAGCCGGTCGGAATGAGCAGTTCTTC CASSQVFRLAGRNEQFF
- TRBJ2-5 - TRBV13 TGTGCCAGCAGCTTACTTACAGACCAAGAGACCCAGTACTTC CASSLLTDQETQYF
- TRBJ2-5 - TRBV27 TGTGCCAGAGGGCGGGGGCTAGCGGAGACCCAGTACTTC CARGRGLAETQYF
- TRBJ2-3 TRBD2 TRBV7-2 TGTGCCAGCAGCCTCGGACTAGATAGCACAGATACGCAGTATTTT CASSLGLDSTDTQYF
- TRBJ2-7 - TRBV5-1 TGCGCCAGCAGCATTGGACCGCCTTTCGGGCATCCGGGGGAGCAGTACTTC CASSIGPPFGHPGEQYF
many TRBJ2-5 - TRBV5-1 TGCGCCAGCAGCCCAGGAAGGCTGGAGACCCAGTACTTC CASSPGRLETQYF
few TRBJ2-1 TRBD2 TRBV28 TGTGCCAGCAGCGCCCCCCTAGCGGGGGGTACCAATGAGCAGTTCTTC CASSAPLAGGTNEQFF
few TRBJ2-7 TRBD1 TRBV29-1 TGCAGCGTTGAAGAAAGGGACAGGGCCTACGAGCAGTACTTC CSVEERDRAYEQYF
few TRBJ1-3 - TRBV3-1 TGTGCCAGCAGCCAGTTGGGTGGAACAGCAGGAAACACCATATATTTT CASSQLGGTAGNTIYF
- TRBJ1-2 TRBD1 TRBV20-1 TGCAGTGCTGGACCGGACAGGCCTAGCGGCTACACCTTC CSAGPDRPSGYTF
- TRBJ2-3 TRBD2 TRBV7-3 TGTGCCAGCAGCCCCCCAGATCCTCTAGCGGGAGTGACAGATACGCAGTATTTT CASSPPDPLAGVTDTQYF